This T cell receptor beta chain was captured by sequencing in a study of blood T cell repertoires in COVID-19. V was cut by 4 bases and J by 2 bases, with 15 bases left in between. CDR3 length equals 15 residues. CDR1 is MGHRA, CDR2 YSYEKL, per germline. Assay used: immunoSEQ multiplex PCR; TCRdb lists only in-frame clones, some missing. The sample contains roughly 270,000 clones, approximately 86% of which appear only once. This clonotype was sampled from a man younger than 35 with active or convalescent COVID-19. The sample comprised peripheral blood. The chain couples TRBV4-1 to TRBJ2-7; D might be TRBD1 (5 bases). CDR3 residues: CASSPGRTLAYEQYF. The DNA of the CDR3 is TGCGCCAGCAGCCCCGGTCGGACATTGGCCTACGAGCAGTACTTC.